Below, one T cell receptor (beta chain) is given with its context. This entry is derived from a study of blood T cell repertoires in COVID-19. Clones were sequenced by immunoSEQ multiplex PCR, and TCRdb holds only the in-frame ones, with some missing. This table holds a few hundred thousand clones, roughly 80% found once. The V and J ends lost 3 bases and 0 bases respectively, with 15 bases between them. This CDR3 is 16 amino acids long. The V gene's germline CDR1 is ENHRY and CDR2 SYGVKD. This TCR came from a woman between 45 and 60 years old who had recovered from COVID-19. The sequencing sample was made of PBMCs or T cells enriched from blood (not recorded which). This sequence joins TRBV10-3 and TRBJ2-7; D is possibly TRBD1 (5 bases). The CDR3, as DNA: TGTGCCATCAGTGATTATCGACCGGACATCTCCTACGAGCAGTACTTC. Protein product: CAISDYRPDISYEQYF.